The source of this T cell receptor (beta chain) is a study of cytomegalovirus exposure and HLA in healthy donors. Study-wide background: The 550 to 700 first-cohort repertoires and the roughly 130 validation repertoires shared the same platform, a later analysis reported.

Germline V gene sequence: CDR1 SGHAT, CDR2 FQNNGV. Trimming removed 0 bases at V and 7 bases at J, with 22 bases between. The CDR3 runs to 18 residues. The donors were part of the validation cohort, which consisted of approximately 110 subjects and was separate from the first cohort of hundreds of subjects. TCRdb's copy holds only in-frame clones and misses some; the assay was immunoSEQ multiplex PCR. The sample shows about 78,000 clones, 90% to 97% of them seen only once. This clone was seen just once. The chain uses TRBV11-2 and TRBJ2-1, with D tentatively TRBD2 (6 bases). This TCR was recovered from a man in his late teens or twenties in good health and CMV-seropositive. Sequencing was carried out using PBMCs. CDR3 in amino acids: CASSLDSRGSVRLNEQFF. The CDR3 DNA follows: TGTGCCAGCAGCTTAGATTCGCGGGGCTCCGTACGTTTGAATGAGCAGTTCTTC.